This T cell receptor beta chain was sequenced in a study of PD-1 blockade in classical Hodgkin lymphoma. Study-wide results and limits: Reports described newly diagnosed patients as having lower baseline TCR diversity than healthy donors.

Sequenced by immunoSEQ multiplex PCR; TCRdb stores in-frame clones only, minus some. Among about 15,000 clones listed, 75% to 95% were seen once. Germline assignment: CDR1 MGHDK and CDR2 SYGVNS. The CDR3 consists of 11 residues. V was clipped by 3 bases and J by 8 bases, with 4 bases between them. Comment on this clone: Its antigen is not identified.

This sample's time point: newly diagnosed, previously untreated cHL patient sample. The receptor comes from a human donor with classical Hodgkin lymphoma. The sample taken for sequencing was peripheral blood mononuclear cells (PBMCs). The chain links TRBV25-1 to TRBJ1-4, with unresolved D. The chain's CDR3 is CASSDREKLFF. The CDR3 DNA reads as TGTGCCAGCAGTGATCGGGAAAAACTGTTTTTT.